The present entry profiles one T cell receptor (beta chain) with its context. The data derive from a study of blood T cell repertoires in COVID-19. Study background: Researchers got acute and convalescent COVID-19 samples from the United States, Italy and Spain. Sources were T cells, B-cell-depleted T cells, or PBMCs; the material itself was cDNA or gDNA.

Study processing details: Using reference gene primer amplification, nucleated cell counts were estimated. Assay used: immunoSEQ multiplex PCR; TCRdb lists only in-frame clones, some missing. The DNA was the basis for D and trimming; V, J and clone size are from that table. The repertoire holds 400,000 to 550,000 clones, with more than 85% as singletons. V was shortened by 1 base and J by 0 bases, with 10 bases between the two germline ends. CDR1 and CDR2 (germline): LGHDT, YNNKEL (reference sequence). The CDR3 covers 16 residues. Sequenced input: peripheral blood. The J gene is TRBJ1-3, the V gene TRBV3-1 (or the pseudogene TRBV3-2); a weak D match, TRBD1 (5 bases). The source is a woman under 40 with acute or convalescent COVID-19. The CDR3 loop is CASSQGRTNSGNTIYF. The CDR3, as DNA: TGTGCCAGCAGCCAAGGCAGGACAAACTCTGGAAACACCATATATTTT.